What follows are 27 T cell receptor beta chains derived from one specimen sequenced in a study of T cells expressing NK-cell markers. With the 5' RACE reads reprocessed, TCRdb shows one record per CDR3 protein and no DNA. Here the sample table reports around 180,000 distinct CDR3 sequences. Sequences were obtained from blood T cells: a sorted CD56 or NKG2C T cell subset, CD4+ or CD8+ T cells, or bulk PBMC T cells (not recorded which). The receptors derive from a man aged 18-70 years in good health.

The chain recombines TRBV28 with TRBJ1-2; TCRdb selects TRBD1, and the lack of DNA leaves this call unchecked. The CDR3 spans 14 residues. CDR1 and CDR2 from the germline V gene are MDHEN and SYDVKM. The CDR3 spells CASSLETGDYGYTF.

The V call is TRBV11-1, the J call TRBJ1-3. In germline, CDR1 is SGHAT, CDR2 FQDESV (reference sequence). CDR3 length: 18 residues. CDR3 sequence reads: CASSLTTTQSVSGNTIYF.

The chain couples TRBV11-2 to TRBJ1-2; TCRdb picks TRBD1, but there is no DNA to check that call. Germline V gives CDR1 SGHAT, CDR2 FQNNGV. The CDR3 has 15 amino acids. The CDR3 region is CASSSRGQGDYGYTF. The full variable domain, with the rest looked up from reference TRBV11-2 and TRBJ1-2, is EAGVAQSPRYKIIEKRQSVAFWCNPISGHATLYWYQQILGQGPKLLIQFQNNGVVDDSQLPKDRFSAERLKGVDSTLKIQPAKLEDSAVYLCASSSRGQGDYGYTFGSGTRLTVV.

V and J are TRBV7-9 and TRBJ2-1; TCRdb's D gene call, TRBD2, goes unchecked for lack of DNA. Germline CDR1 reads SEHNR; CDR2 reads FQNEAQ (reference sequence). The CDR3 is made up of 14 amino acids. CDR3: CASSYSGWNNEQFF. Full variable domain (rest looked up from reference TRBV7-9 and TRBJ2-1): DTGVSQNPRHKITKRGQNVTFRCDPISEHNRLYWYRQTLGQGPEFLTYFQNEAQLEKSRLLSDRFSAERPKGSFSTLEIQRTEQGDSAMYLCASSYSGWNNEQFFGPGTRLTVL.

The V and J genes are TRBV12-3 or TRBV12-4 and TRBJ2-5; TCRdb returns TRBD1, unconfirmable since there is no DNA. The CDR3 covers 13 residues. Here the CDR3 reads CASSLGTARDQYF.

This rearrangement joins TRBV6-5 to TRBJ2-2; as DNA is missing, the TRBD1 call by TCRdb cannot be tested. Germline loops: CDR1 MNHEY, CDR2 SVGAGI. This CDR3 is 18 amino acids long. The CDR3 here is CASSYTGDRAPNTGELFF.

The V gene is TRBV20-1, the J gene TRBJ2-2; the TCRdb D gene call, TRBD2, has no DNA to confirm it. This CDR3 region has 14 residues. Germline assignment: CDR1 DFQATT and CDR2 SNEGSKA (reference sequence). This chain's CDR3 is CSARGGRDTGELFF.

The rearrangement uses TRBV7-9 and TRBJ1-2; the D gene TCRdb calls, TRBD1, cannot be checked with no DNA. In germline, CDR1 is SEHNR, CDR2 FQNEAQ (reference sequence). The CDR3 is 13 residues long. CDR3: CASSPRDRLNYTF.

V is TRBV7-9 and J is TRBJ2-7; TCRdb names TRBD1, which stays unverified in the absence of DNA. CDR1 and CDR2 from the germline V gene are SEHNR and FQNEAQ (reference sequence). This CDR3 has 15 amino acids. The CDR3 spells CASSPADRGRYEQYF.

This chain uses TRBV20-1 with TRBJ1-5. CDR1 DFQATT and CDR2 SNEGSKA come from the germline V gene (reference sequence). The CDR3 is 13 residues long. The CDR3 sequence is CSANNGGNQPQHF.

The chain joins TRBV7-3 to TRBJ1-1. The CDR3 is 12 amino acids. The germline V gene encodes CDR1 SGHTA and CDR2 FQGTGA. This CDR3 is CASSDGVTEAFF.

J is TRBJ2-5 and V is TRBV27; without DNA, the TCRdb call of TRBD2 cannot be checked. There are 17 residues in the CDR3. Germline CDR1 MNHEY, CDR2 SMNVEV (reference sequence). CDR3 sequence: CASSLYSSGGLAETQYF.

This chain uses TRBV2 with TRBJ2-2. Germline-derived CDR1 and CDR2 are SNHLY and FYNNEI. CDR3 length: 15 amino acids. The chain's CDR3 is CASSDTASNTGELFF. The variable domain in full, completed from reference TRBV2 and TRBJ2-2, reads EPEVTQTPSHQVTQMGQEVILRCVPISNHLYFYWYRQILGQKVEFLVSFYNNEISEKSEIFDDQFSVERPDGSNFTLKIRSTKLEDSAMYFCASSDTASNTGELFFGEGSRLTVL.

The chain joins TRBV5-1 to TRBJ2-7; TCRdb calls TRBD1, which cannot be checked without DNA. The CDR3 loop spans 14 amino acids. Germline V gene lookup returns CDR1 SGHRS and CDR2 YFSETQ. The CDR3 loop reads CASSLAGGVDEQYF.

The rearrangement links TRBV9 to TRBJ2-7; the TCRdb call, TRBD1, lacks DNA for checking. CDR1 and CDR2 (germline): SGDLS, YYNGEE. This CDR3 is 17 amino acids long. CDR3: CASSAEGAGWSSYEQYF.

The chain couples TRBV7-6 to TRBJ2-2. CDR1 and CDR2 (germline): SGHVS, FNYEAQ. CDR3 length equals 14 residues. CDR3: CASSFAMNTGELFF.

Here the CDR3 reads CASSYSRGVEETQYF. This sequence joins TRBV6-5 and TRBJ2-5; the D gene TCRdb calls, TRBD1, cannot be checked with no DNA. This CDR3 is 15 amino acids long. The germline gives CDR1 MNHEY, CDR2 SVGAGI.

The V call is TRBV27, the J call TRBJ2-7. Looked up from germline, CDR1 is MNHEY and CDR2 is SMNVEV (reference sequence). The CDR3 has 16 residues. Here the CDR3 reads CASSLSGVGRPNEQYF.

This chain connects TRBV3-1 to TRBJ2-1. Germline CDR1 reads LGHDT; CDR2 reads YNNKEL (reference sequence). The CDR3 covers 13 residues. The CDR3 loop reads CASSQDINNEQFF.

This chain connects TRBV3-1 to TRBJ2-3; TCRdb outputs TRBD1, but without DNA this stays unchecked. The germline V gene has CDR1 LGHDT and CDR2 YNNKEL (reference sequence). The CDR3 runs to 16 residues. The CDR3 spells CASSRMEGGNTDTQYF.

This chain links TRBV7-9 with TRBJ1-5; the TRBD1 assignment by TCRdb is unverifiable without DNA. This CDR3 has 16 amino acids. Germline V lookup: CDR1 SEHNR, CDR2 FQNEAQ (reference sequence). CDR3 protein: CASSLGQGGNNQPQHF.

The rearrangement links TRBV19 to TRBJ2-1; TCRdb reports TRBD2, a call that lacks DNA to check it against. There are 19 residues in the CDR3. CDR1 is LNHDA and CDR2 is SQIVND in the germline V gene (reference sequence). The CDR3 sequence: CASSISAGLAGGAYNEQFF.

V gene TRBV12-3 or TRBV12-4 combines with J gene TRBJ2-3; TCRdb's D call of TRBD2 is untestable without DNA. CDR3 length: 15 amino acids. The CDR3 sequence is CASSPTSGSADTQYF.

CDR3 protein: CASSSQVLVEKLFF. This chain connects TRBV7-9 to TRBJ1-4. This CDR3 contains 14 residues. Germline V gene lookup returns CDR1 SEHNR and CDR2 FQNEAQ (reference sequence).

J is TRBJ1-2 and V is TRBV14; TCRdb proposes TRBD1, but this gene call is untestable without DNA. CDR1 is SGHDN, CDR2 FVKESK, per germline. This CDR3 contains 16 residues. CDR3: CASSPNFRGRVSGYTF.

The chain uses TRBV20-1 and TRBJ1-1. The CDR3 runs to 14 residues. CDR1 is DFQATT and CDR2 is SNEGSKA in the germline V gene (reference sequence). This CDR3 is CSARGFGEGTEAFF.

This chain links TRBV7-9 with TRBJ2-7. The germline V gene has CDR1 SEHNR and CDR2 FQNEAQ (reference sequence). The CDR3 loop spans 12 amino acids. The CDR3 here is CASRLAMDEQYF.